This T cell receptor beta chain was identified during a study of siplizumab effects on memory and regulatory T cells. General observations from the study: Naive T cells, seemingly more diverse than memory cells, seemed major alloresponse contributors. Assignment to unstimulated subsets succeeded for only a minor fraction of the alloreactive clones. For siplizumab cultures, the suppressive function of their proliferating Tregs was not confirmed.

This clone turned up a few times. The target antigen is unknown. Other DNA sequences in this sample translate to the same CDR3. Assay: immunoSEQ multiplex PCR; the TCRdb copy retains only in-frame clones and omits some. The profile shows around 100,000 clones, 80% to 95% of them singletons. The receptor's source is a human donor in good health. Sequencing was carried out using CD4+ T cells sorted from blood.

The CDR3 here is CASSPGQGAGNTIYF. CDR3 nucleotides: TGCGCCAGCAGTCCTGGACAGGGGGCCGGAAACACCATATATTTT. V is TRBV5-1 and J is TRBJ1-3; 11 bases are shared with TRBD1. Germline V lookup: CDR1 SGHRS, CDR2 YFSETQ. The CDR3 extends over 15 amino acids. The ends lost 5 bases at V and 4 bases at J; junction bases unmatched: 5. The full variable domain, with the rest looked up from reference TRBV5-1 and TRBJ1-3, is KAGVTQTPRYLIKTRGQQVTLSCSPISGHRSVSWYQQTPGQGLQFLFEYFSETQRNKGNFPGRFSGRQFSNSRSEMNVSTLELGDSALYLCASSPGQGAGNTIYFGEGSWLTVV.